This TCR beta chain is drawn from a study of shared clonotypes between healthy human individuals. This clone appeared a single time. Germline CDR1 reads SGHRS; CDR2 reads YFSETQ. The CDR3 is made up of 16 amino acids. Trimming at V came to 2 bases and at J to 3 bases, leaving 5 bases not matched to a gene. Clones were sequenced by immunoSEQ multiplex PCR, and TCRdb holds only the in-frame ones, with some missing. Of 2 million to 2.5 million clones in the sample, 95% were seen once. The TCR sequence derives from a man aged 18 to 29 in good health. V and J are TRBV5-1 and TRBJ2-1; TRBD2 matches at 10 bases. Sequencing was performed on naive CD4+ T cells sorted from blood. Stated subset: CD45RA+ positively selected. CDR3 in amino acids: CASSFGLAGVYNEQFF. CDR3 nucleotides: TGCGCCAGCAGCTTTGGCCTAGCGGGGGTCTACAATGAGCAGTTCTTC. Supplemented by reference TRBV5-1 and TRBJ2-1, the full variable domain reads KAGVTQTPRYLIKTRGQQVTLSCSPISGHRSVSWYQQTPGQGLQFLFEYFSETQRNKGNFPGRFSGRQFSNSRSEMNVSTLELGDSALYLCASSFGLAGVYNEQFFGPGTRLTVL.